This TCR beta chain is drawn from a study of cytomegalovirus exposure and HLA in healthy donors. V gave up 6 bases and J gave up 2 bases, with 16 bases separating them. Germline values: CDR1 MNHEY, CDR2 SMNVEV (reference sequence). This CDR3 comprises 16 residues. On this clone itself: The antigen is undetermined.

TCRdb keeps only in-frame clones here, not all; method: immunoSEQ multiplex PCR. The sample holds approximately 220,000 clones; about 93% are singletons and the top ten take 0.85% to 1.2%. General study results and limits: There were 150 to 200 TCR beta chains listed as cytomegalovirus-associated.

Specimen: PBMCs. This sequence was found in a woman between 18 and 29 years old in good health and CMV-seronegative. The chain links TRBV27 to TRBJ2-2, with TRBD1 as a possible D gene (6 bases). The CDR3 DNA sequence: TGTGCCAGCAGGGGGCTTAGGACAGACAACACCGGGGAGCTGTTTTTT. Protein product: CASRGLRTDNTGELFF.